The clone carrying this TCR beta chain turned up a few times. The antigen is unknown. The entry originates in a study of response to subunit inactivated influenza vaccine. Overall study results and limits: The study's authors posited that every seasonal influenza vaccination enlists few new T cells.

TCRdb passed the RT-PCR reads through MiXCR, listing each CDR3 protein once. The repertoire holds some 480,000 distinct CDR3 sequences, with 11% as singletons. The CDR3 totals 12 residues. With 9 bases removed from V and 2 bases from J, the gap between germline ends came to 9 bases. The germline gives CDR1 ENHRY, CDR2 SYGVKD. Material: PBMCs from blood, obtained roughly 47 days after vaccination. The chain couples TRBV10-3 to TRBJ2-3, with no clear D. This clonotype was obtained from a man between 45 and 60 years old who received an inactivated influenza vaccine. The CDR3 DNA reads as TGTGCCATTGGCCACGACACAGATACGCAGTATTTT. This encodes CAIGHDTDTQYF.